These T cell receptor beta chains were read from a single sample in a study of T cell responses to AZD1222 COVID-19 vaccine. The protocol was immunoSEQ multiplex PCR, while the TCRdb copy is restricted to in-frame clones and leaves out a portion. The table shows approximately 130,000 clones, with approximately 93% occurring only once. Sequencing used peripheral blood, obtained on day 0 of AZD1222 vaccination. Every receptor here comes from an adult in good health. Both conserved end residues are part of each CDR3. A D gene is named only where the DNA matches it firmly. Part of the rows lack a size; the others show once, few, many or a class for expanded clones.

cdr3_nt: TGTGCCAGCAGAAGACGGGGACAGGGGGCTTGGGATTCACCCCTCCACTTT
cdr3_aa: CASRRRGQGAWDSPLHF
d_call: TRBD1
clone_size: once
v_call: TRBV5-4
j_call: TRBJ1-6

cdr3_nt: TGCGCCAGCAGCTCCTCAGGTCGTTATGACGTCCTGACTTTC
cdr3_aa: CASSSSGRYDVLTF
d_call: .
clone_size: .
v_call: TRBV5-1
j_call: TRBJ2-6

cdr3_nt: TGTGCCAGCAGCTTAGGGGACAGGGGACATGAGCAGTTCTTC
cdr3_aa: CASSLGDRGHEQFF
d_call: TRBD1
clone_size: .
v_call: TRBV7-9
j_call: TRBJ2-1

cdr3_nt: TGCGCCAGCAGCCCGGGACAGAACTTTGGAGATACGCAGTATTTT
cdr3_aa: CASSPGQNFGDTQYF
d_call: TRBD1
clone_size: .
v_call: TRBV5-1
j_call: TRBJ2-3

cdr3_nt: TGTGCCAGTAGTCGGACATACAGCTATGGCTACACCTTC
cdr3_aa: CASSRTYSYGYTF
d_call: .
clone_size: .
v_call: TRBV19
j_call: TRBJ1-2

cdr3_nt: TGTGCCATCAGTGATCGGACAGGGAACTATGGCTACACCTTC
cdr3_aa: CAISDRTGNYGYTF
d_call: TRBD1
clone_size: .
v_call: TRBV10-3
j_call: TRBJ1-2

cdr3_nt: TGTGCCAGCAGGGTAGCGGGGGCCTACAATGAGCAGTTCTTC
cdr3_aa: CASRVAGAYNEQFF
d_call: TRBD2
clone_size: .
v_call: TRBV2
j_call: TRBJ2-1

cdr3_nt: TGTGCCATCAGTGAGTCCGGGGGCTCTGGAAACACCATATATTTT
cdr3_aa: CAISESGGSGNTIYF
d_call: .
clone_size: once
v_call: TRBV10-3
j_call: TRBJ1-3

cdr3_nt: TGTGCCAGCAGCTTGGGGCTAGCGGCTAGCACAGATACGCAGTATTTT
cdr3_aa: CASSLGLAASTDTQYF
d_call: TRBD2
clone_size: once
v_call: TRBV5-4
j_call: TRBJ2-3

cdr3_nt: TGTGCCAGCTCGCCCGGGACAGCATCAAAACTGTTTTTT
cdr3_aa: CASSPGTASKLFF
d_call: TRBD1
clone_size: .
v_call: TRBV18
j_call: TRBJ1-4

cdr3_nt: TGTGCCAGCAGCTTACAGGGCTTAGGCGGGGAGCTGTTTTTT
cdr3_aa: CASSLQGLGGELFF
d_call: .
clone_size: .
v_call: TRBV5-5
j_call: TRBJ2-2

cdr3_nt: TGTGCCAGCAGAGACATCCAGGGGGATCAGCCCCAGCATTTT
cdr3_aa: CASRDIQGDQPQHF
d_call: TRBD1
clone_size: .
v_call: TRBV6-6
j_call: TRBJ1-5

cdr3_nt: TGTGCCAGCAGCCCTTCGGGTAGCGGGGTCAAAGAGACCCAGTACTTC
cdr3_aa: CASSPSGSGVKETQYF
d_call: TRBD2
clone_size: .
v_call: TRBV5-4
j_call: TRBJ2-5

cdr3_nt: TGTGCCAGCAGTGACTCGAATAGCGGGAGGCACCTTCTCGGTCGAAATGAAAAACTGTTTTTT
cdr3_aa: CASSDSNSGRHLLGRNEKLFF
d_call: .
clone_size: .
v_call: TRBV6-4
j_call: TRBJ1-4

cdr3_nt: TGTGCCAGTTCAACAGGGGGCGCGTACACTGAAGCTTTCTTT
cdr3_aa: CASSTGGAYTEAFF
d_call: TRBD1
clone_size: .
v_call: TRBV18
j_call: TRBJ1-1

cdr3_nt: TGTGCCAGCAGCTTTCGTCCAGGGGGCGCAACTAATGAAAAACTGTTTTTT
cdr3_aa: CASSFRPGGATNEKLFF
d_call: TRBD1
clone_size: .
v_call: TRBV7-8
j_call: TRBJ1-4

cdr3_nt: TGTGCCTGGAGCTCCTCAAGAGGTCAGCCCCAGCATTTT
cdr3_aa: CAWSSSRGQPQHF
d_call: .
clone_size: few
v_call: TRBV30
j_call: TRBJ1-5

cdr3_nt: TGCAGGGCAGAGGGGGAAGGCTACACCTTC
cdr3_aa: CRAEGEGYTF
d_call: .
clone_size: .
v_call: TRBV20-1
j_call: TRBJ1-2

cdr3_nt: TGCGCCAGCAGTGATGGTAGCGCGGAGTACCAAGAGACCCAGTACTTC
cdr3_aa: CASSDGSAEYQETQYF
d_call: .
clone_size: .
v_call: TRBV10-1
j_call: TRBJ2-5

cdr3_nt: TGTGCCACCAGTGACTTTAACCAGAGCTGGAACACTGAAGCTTTCTTT
cdr3_aa: CATSDFNQSWNTEAFF
d_call: .
clone_size: .
v_call: TRBV24-1
j_call: TRBJ1-1

cdr3_nt: TGTGCCAGCAGCTTAATCGCGGGGTTTAGCAATCAGCCCCAGCATTTT
cdr3_aa: CASSLIAGFSNQPQHF
d_call: .
clone_size: .
v_call: TRBV7-8
j_call: TRBJ1-5

cdr3_nt: TGTGCCAGCAGTGACTTTGGTGCGGGGGGGCCGGCTGAGCAGTTCTTC
cdr3_aa: CASSDFGAGGPAEQFF
d_call: TRBD2
clone_size: .
v_call: TRBV6-4
j_call: TRBJ2-1

cdr3_nt: TGTGCCAGTAGTAACACCCAGACAGGGAGCTATGGCTACACCTTC
cdr3_aa: CASSNTQTGSYGYTF
d_call: TRBD1
clone_size: .
v_call: TRBV19
j_call: TRBJ1-2

cdr3_nt: TGTGCCAGCAGCAAACGAGGGTCGCGACAGGGTGACGACACTGAAGCTTTCTTT
cdr3_aa: CASSKRGSRQGDDTEAFF
d_call: .
clone_size: once
v_call: TRBV21-1
j_call: TRBJ1-1

cdr3_nt: TGCGCCAGTGACAGGGGGGAAAACACTGAAGCTTTCTTT
cdr3_aa: CASDRGENTEAFF
d_call: TRBD1
clone_size: .
v_call: TRBV10-1
j_call: TRBJ1-1

cdr3_nt: TGTGCCAGCAACGGTGCCGACTGGGCCGGTGGGAATGAAAAACTGTTTTTT
cdr3_aa: CASNGADWAGGNEKLFF
d_call: .
clone_size: .
v_call: TRBV2
j_call: TRBJ1-4

cdr3_nt: TGTGCCAGCAGCTTGCAGAACACCGGGGAGCTGTTTTTT
cdr3_aa: CASSLQNTGELFF
d_call: .
clone_size: .
v_call: TRBV11-2
j_call: TRBJ2-2

cdr3_nt: TGTGCCAGCAGTTTATCCTGGGAAGGCGGGCATCTTCAGACCCAGTACTTC
cdr3_aa: CASSLSWEGGHLQTQYF
d_call: .
clone_size: .
v_call: TRBV27
j_call: TRBJ2-5

cdr3_nt: TGTGCCATCAGTGAGTCTGGAGGGGATGGTTCACCCCTCCACTTT
cdr3_aa: CAISESGGDGSPLHF
d_call: .
clone_size: few
v_call: TRBV10-3
j_call: TRBJ1-6

cdr3_nt: TGTGCCAGCAGCTTCGGCAGCGGGGGGAACCCCCGGGAGCTGTTTTTT
cdr3_aa: CASSFGSGGNPRELFF
d_call: TRBD2
clone_size: once
v_call: TRBV13
j_call: TRBJ2-2

cdr3_nt: TGTGCCAGCAGTCCCGGGGGAGGGTTCTACGAGCAGTACTTC
cdr3_aa: CASSPGGGFYEQYF
d_call: TRBD2
clone_size: .
v_call: TRBV27
j_call: TRBJ2-7

cdr3_nt: TGTGCCAGCAGCGGCACAGGGGTTGTGGGCACAGATACGCAGTATTTT
cdr3_aa: CASSGTGVVGTDTQYF
d_call: TRBD1
clone_size: .
v_call: TRBV9
j_call: TRBJ2-3

cdr3_nt: TGTGCCAGCAGCCCCTATGCAGATACGCAGTATTTT
cdr3_aa: CASSPYADTQYF
d_call: .
clone_size: .
v_call: TRBV7-8
j_call: TRBJ2-3

cdr3_nt: TGTGCCACCAGTGAAGTCCCGGGACAGCGTTATAGCAATCAGCCCCAGCATTTT
cdr3_aa: CATSEVPGQRYSNQPQHF
d_call: TRBD1
clone_size: .
v_call: TRBV24-1
j_call: TRBJ1-5

cdr3_nt: TGTGCCTCTAAAGGGGAGTCCTACAATGAGCAGTTCTTC
cdr3_aa: CASKGESYNEQFF
d_call: .
clone_size: .
v_call: TRBV13
j_call: TRBJ2-1

cdr3_nt: TGTGCCAGCCCCACAAGGAGTAATACAGGGAGGATTAATAGGGAGTACCAGCATTTT
cdr3_aa: CASPTRSNTGRINREYQHF
d_call: .
clone_size: .
v_call: TRBV3-1/TRBV3-2
j_call: TRBJ1-5

cdr3_nt: TGTGCCAGCAGTGAAACAGGGAGCGGAAACACCATATATTTT
cdr3_aa: CASSETGSGNTIYF
d_call: .
clone_size: .
v_call: TRBV2
j_call: TRBJ1-3

cdr3_nt: TGTGCCAGCTGGCGGGACCCGCGGCAGCCCCAGCATTTT
cdr3_aa: CASWRDPRQPQHF
d_call: .
clone_size: .
v_call: TRBV6-5
j_call: TRBJ1-5

cdr3_nt: TGCGCCAGCAGCTGGCGGCCGGGACAGGGAGTCAATGAGCAGTTCTTC
cdr3_aa: CASSWRPGQGVNEQFF
d_call: TRBD1
clone_size: .
v_call: TRBV5-1
j_call: TRBJ2-1

cdr3_nt: TGTGCCAGCAGCTTAGGACACACCGGGGAGCTGTTTTTT
cdr3_aa: CASSLGHTGELFF
d_call: .
clone_size: .
v_call: TRBV7-2
j_call: TRBJ2-2

cdr3_nt: TGTGCCAGTAGTATAGACCTAGCGGGCACAGATACGCAGTATTTT
cdr3_aa: CASSIDLAGTDTQYF
d_call: TRBD2
clone_size: .
v_call: TRBV19
j_call: TRBJ2-3

cdr3_nt: TGTGCCAGCAGCTTAACCGGGGTGGGTCAGCCCCAGCATTTT
cdr3_aa: CASSLTGVGQPQHF
d_call: .
clone_size: .
v_call: TRBV11-2
j_call: TRBJ1-5

cdr3_nt: TGTGCCAGCAGCCAAGGACAGGGGGCGGGAAAACTGTTTTTT
cdr3_aa: CASSQGQGAGKLFF
d_call: TRBD1
clone_size: .
v_call: TRBV3-1/TRBV3-2
j_call: TRBJ1-4

cdr3_nt: TGTGCCAGCAGCCAAGAGAGGACAGGGTATTTATATGGCTACACCTTC
cdr3_aa: CASSQERTGYLYGYTF
d_call: TRBD1
clone_size: .
v_call: TRBV3-1/TRBV3-2
j_call: TRBJ1-2

cdr3_nt: TGTGCCAGCAGCTTTGTTGGGGGGGGCCACGGGAACACTGAAGCTTTCTTT
cdr3_aa: CASSFVGGGHGNTEAFF
d_call: .
clone_size: .
v_call: TRBV27
j_call: TRBJ1-1

cdr3_nt: TGTGCCAGCTTAGACAGTTGGAGCTACGAGCAGTACTTC
cdr3_aa: CASLDSWSYEQYF
d_call: .
clone_size: .
v_call: TRBV6-4
j_call: TRBJ2-7

cdr3_nt: TGCGCCAGCAGCTTGGTGTCAGTCGCGAACACCGGGGAGCTGTTTTTT
cdr3_aa: CASSLVSVANTGELFF
d_call: .
clone_size: once
v_call: TRBV5-1
j_call: TRBJ2-2

cdr3_nt: TGTGCCAGCAGTGACCCGTGGAAGGGGACAGGAGGGTTAAAGCAGTACTTC
cdr3_aa: CASSDPWKGTGGLKQYF
d_call: TRBD1
clone_size: once
v_call: TRBV6-1
j_call: TRBJ2-7

cdr3_nt: TGTGCCAGCAGTTACTCGGGACTCCTCTCTGGAAACACCATATATTTT
cdr3_aa: CASSYSGLLSGNTIYF
d_call: .
clone_size: .
v_call: TRBV6-5
j_call: TRBJ1-3

cdr3_nt: TGTGCCAGCAGCCTTCGGGGGGTCTACGAGCAGTACTTC
cdr3_aa: CASSLRGVYEQYF
d_call: TRBD2
clone_size: .
v_call: TRBV7-9
j_call: TRBJ2-7

cdr3_nt: TGTGCCACACGGACAGGGTTCGAGTCGGGTCAGCCCCAGCATTTT
cdr3_aa: CATRTGFESGQPQHF
d_call: TRBD1
clone_size: .
v_call: TRBV6-5
j_call: TRBJ1-5

cdr3_nt: TGTGCCACCCTTCTGGGGGGCGAAGGACAGCCCCAGCATTTT
cdr3_aa: CATLLGGEGQPQHF
d_call: .
clone_size: .
v_call: TRBV19
j_call: TRBJ1-5

cdr3_nt: TGTGCCAGCAGCTCGGGACATTCGAATAATGAAAAACTGTTTTTT
cdr3_aa: CASSSGHSNNEKLFF
d_call: .
clone_size: .
v_call: TRBV7-9
j_call: TRBJ1-4

cdr3_nt: TGCGCCAGCAGCTCACAGGGAAGTGAGCAGTTCTTC
cdr3_aa: CASSSQGSEQFF
d_call: .
clone_size: .
v_call: TRBV4-1
j_call: TRBJ2-1

cdr3_nt: TGTGCCAGCAGCCCCCTGGTGGGCACTGAAGCTTTCTTT
cdr3_aa: CASSPLVGTEAFF
d_call: .
clone_size: .
v_call: TRBV5-5
j_call: TRBJ1-1

cdr3_nt: TGTGCCAGCAGTTTATTCGCCGGGGAGCTGTTTTTT
cdr3_aa: CASSLFAGELFF
d_call: .
clone_size: .
v_call: TRBV27
j_call: TRBJ2-2

cdr3_nt: TGTGCCAGTAACCCACTTAGGGGGGAGGAGGATGGCTACACCTTC
cdr3_aa: CASNPLRGEEDGYTF
d_call: .
clone_size: .
v_call: TRBV19
j_call: TRBJ1-2

cdr3_nt: TGCGCCAGCAGCAAAGGACGTTGGTCGGCGGAAAGTGAAGCTTTCTTT
cdr3_aa: CASSKGRWSAESEAFF
d_call: .
clone_size: .
v_call: TRBV5-1
j_call: TRBJ1-1